These T cell receptor beta chains were read from a single sample in a study of blood T cell repertoires in COVID-19. The data were produced by immunoSEQ multiplex PCR, yet TCRdb's version contains in-frame clones alone and is incomplete. The sample records 200,000 to 300,000 clones, just under 85% being singletons. The sample consisted of peripheral blood. The origin of the receptors is a man over 45 with acute or convalescent COVID-19. The CDR3 runs from the conserved cysteine through the conserved F or W. A D gene is named only where the DNA matches it firmly. Not all rows give a size; the values are once, few, many and, for expanded clones, a class.

CDR3 protein: CASYPTSGENTGELFF; CDR3 DNA: TGTGCCAGCTACCCGACTAGCGGGGAGAACACCGGGGAGCTGTTTTTT; V gene: TRBV18; J gene: TRBJ2-2; clone size: -; D gene: TRBD2
CDR3 protein: CASSQGALASTDTQYF; CDR3 DNA: TGCGCCAGCAGCCAAGGAGCGCTGGCTAGCACAGATACGCAGTATTTT; V gene: TRBV4-1; J gene: TRBJ2-3; clone size: -; D gene: -
CDR3 protein: CASNRGTPDFTSYEQYF; CDR3 DNA: TGTGCCAGCAATCGAGGGACACCGGACTTTACCTCCTACGAGCAGTACTTC; V gene: TRBV24-1; J gene: TRBJ2-7; clone size: -; D gene: -
CDR3 protein: CASSLPGALMSYGYTF; CDR3 DNA: TGTGCCAGCAGCTTGCCAGGTGCCCTTATGTCTTATGGCTACACCTTC; V gene: TRBV5-4; J gene: TRBJ1-2; clone size: -; D gene: -
CDR3 protein: CASSLAGGPGEQYF; CDR3 DNA: TGCGCCAGCAGTTTAGCGGGAGGGCCGGGGGAGCAGTACTTC; V gene: TRBV10-2; J gene: TRBJ2-7; clone size: -; D gene: TRBD2
CDR3 protein: CASSSYRDTQYF; CDR3 DNA: TGTGCCAGCAGCAGTTACAGAGATACGCAGTATTTT; V gene: TRBV14; J gene: TRBJ2-3; clone size: few; D gene: -
CDR3 protein: CASRVTSYNEQFF; CDR3 DNA: TGTGCCAGCAGGGTGACAAGCTACAATGAGCAGTTCTTC; V gene: TRBV2; J gene: TRBJ2-1; clone size: -; D gene: -
CDR3 protein: CASSSGQGANYGYTF; CDR3 DNA: TGCGCCAGCAGCTCCGGACAGGGTGCTAACTATGGCTACACCTTC; V gene: TRBV4-1; J gene: TRBJ1-2; clone size: -; D gene: TRBD1
CDR3 protein: CASCGAGGCGTEAFF; CDR3 DNA: TGTGCCAGCTGTGGCGCAGGGGGCTGTGGCACTGAAGCTTTCTTT; V gene: TRBV5-5; J gene: TRBJ1-1; clone size: -; D gene: TRBD1
CDR3 protein: CASSLAGGGYYEQYF; CDR3 DNA: TGTGCCAGCAGCTTAGCTGGCGGGGGCTACTACGAGCAGTACTTC; V gene: TRBV11-2; J gene: TRBJ2-7; clone size: -; D gene: -
CDR3 protein: CASRMTDHYGYTF; CDR3 DNA: TGTGCCAGCAGAATGACAGACCACTATGGCTACACCTTC; V gene: TRBV7-2; J gene: TRBJ1-2; clone size: once; D gene: -
CDR3 protein: CASSSGLAGEQFF; CDR3 DNA: TGTGCCAGTAGTAGTGGACTAGCGGGTGAGCAGTTCTTC; V gene: TRBV19; J gene: TRBJ2-1; clone size: -; D gene: TRBD2
CDR3 protein: CASSYRDLTGELFF; CDR3 DNA: TGTGCCAGCAGCTACAGGGATCTAACCGGGGAGCTGTTTTTT; V gene: TRBV5-6; J gene: TRBJ2-2; clone size: -; D gene: -
CDR3 protein: CASSSSGDYEQYF; CDR3 DNA: TGTGCCAGCAGCTCTAGCGGGGACTACGAGCAGTACTTC; V gene: TRBV6-5; J gene: TRBJ2-7; clone size: -; D gene: TRBD2
CDR3 protein: CASSAGQGFYGYTF; CDR3 DNA: TGTGCCAGCAGCGCTGGACAGGGGTTTTATGGCTACACCTTC; V gene: TRBV7-2; J gene: TRBJ1-2; clone size: -; D gene: TRBD1
CDR3 protein: CASSEFPPGQGHIGYTF; CDR3 DNA: TGTGCCAGCAGTGAATTTCCCCCGGGACAGGGGCATATCGGCTACACCTTC; V gene: TRBV2; J gene: TRBJ1-2; clone size: -; D gene: TRBD1
CDR3 protein: CASSRVSLQGMDGYTF; CDR3 DNA: TGTGCCAGCAGCCGGGTTTCATTACAGGGGATGGATGGCTACACCTTC; V gene: TRBV3-1/TRBV3-2; J gene: TRBJ1-2; clone size: -; D gene: TRBD1
CDR3 protein: CASREGLAGTYEQYF; CDR3 DNA: TGTGCCAGCAGGGAGGGACTAGCGGGAACCTACGAGCAGTACTTC; V gene: TRBV2; J gene: TRBJ2-7; clone size: few; D gene: TRBD2
CDR3 protein: CASSLGAGSVNEQFF; CDR3 DNA: TGTGCCAGCAGCCTAGGGGCGGGGTCAGTCAATGAGCAGTTCTTC; V gene: TRBV11-3; J gene: TRBJ2-1; clone size: once; D gene: -
CDR3 protein: CASSPGLANTGELFF; CDR3 DNA: TGTGCCAGCAGCCCGGGACTAGCAAACACCGGGGAGCTGTTTTTT; V gene: TRBV5-4; J gene: TRBJ2-2; clone size: few; D gene: TRBD2
CDR3 protein: CATRRGPNEKLFF; CDR3 DNA: TGTGCCACCAGGCGAGGGCCCAATGAAAAACTGTTTTTT; V gene: TRBV11-2; J gene: TRBJ1-4; clone size: -; D gene: -
CDR3 protein: CASAHCFGQHYSGANVLTF; CDR3 DNA: TGTGCCAGCGCTCACTGTTTTGGACAGCACTACTCTGGGGCCAACGTCCTGACTTTC; V gene: TRBV6-7; J gene: TRBJ2-6; clone size: -; D gene: -
CDR3 protein: CASSLSGDAEKLFF; CDR3 DNA: TGTGCCAGCAGTTTAAGCGGGGATGCCGAAAAACTGTTTTTT; V gene: TRBV28; J gene: TRBJ1-4; clone size: -; D gene: -
CDR3 protein: CASSFASEQYF; CDR3 DNA: TGTGCCAGCAGCTTCGCTAGTGAGCAGTACTTC; V gene: TRBV28; J gene: TRBJ2-7; clone size: -; D gene: -
CDR3 protein: CATSRDRSGNTEAFF; CDR3 DNA: TGTGCCACCAGCAGAGATAGGTCGGGGAACACTGAAGCTTTCTTT; V gene: TRBV15; J gene: TRBJ1-1; clone size: -; D gene: -
CDR3 protein: CAISDFRGREGYTF; CDR3 DNA: TGTGCCATCAGTGATTTCAGGGGTCGGGAAGGCTACACCTTC; V gene: TRBV10-3; J gene: TRBJ1-2; clone size: -; D gene: -
CDR3 protein: CASSLGRGRETQYF; CDR3 DNA: TGCGCCAGCAGCTTGGGCAGGGGACGAGAGACCCAGTACTTC; V gene: TRBV5-1; J gene: TRBJ2-5; clone size: few; D gene: -
CDR3 protein: CASSPSGSRISSYEQYF; CDR3 DNA: TGTGCCAGCAGTCCAAGTGGCAGCAGGATAAGCTCCTACGAGCAGTACTTC; V gene: TRBV6-6; J gene: TRBJ2-7; clone size: few; D gene: -
CDR3 protein: CASSYGQGYNSPLHF; CDR3 DNA: TGTGCCAGCAGTTACGGGCAGGGGTATAATTCACCCCTCCACTTT; V gene: TRBV6-6; J gene: TRBJ1-6; clone size: -; D gene: -
CDR3 protein: CASSIQIYNSPLHF; CDR3 DNA: TGTGCCAGCAGTATTCAGATATATAATTCACCCCTCCACTTT; V gene: TRBV6-5; J gene: TRBJ1-6; clone size: -; D gene: -
CDR3 protein: CASLSWGEPGQYF; CDR3 DNA: TGTGCCAGCCTTTCCTGGGGGGAACCGGGGCAGTACTTC; V gene: TRBV6-6; J gene: TRBJ2-7; clone size: -; D gene: -
CDR3 protein: CASSQGLAGSTGELFF; CDR3 DNA: TGCGCCAGCAGCCAGGGACTAGCGGGAAGCACCGGGGAGCTGTTTTTT; V gene: TRBV4-1; J gene: TRBJ2-2; clone size: -; D gene: TRBD2
CDR3 protein: CASSPRQGASNEQFF; CDR3 DNA: TGCGCCAGCAGCCCGCGTCAGGGGGCGAGCAATGAGCAGTTCTTC; V gene: TRBV5-1; J gene: TRBJ2-1; clone size: -; D gene: TRBD1
CDR3 protein: CASSHVSGGGNEQFF; CDR3 DNA: TGCGCCAGCAGCCATGTCAGCGGGGGGGGAAATGAGCAGTTCTTC; V gene: TRBV4-1; J gene: TRBJ2-1; clone size: few; D gene: TRBD2
CDR3 protein: CASHYPGGGMSNQPQHF; CDR3 DNA: TGCGCCTCACACTATCCGGGGGGGGGAATGAGCAATCAGCCCCAGCATTTT; V gene: TRBV4-1; J gene: TRBJ1-5; clone size: few; D gene: -
CDR3 protein: CASRKVSATGGYTF; CDR3 DNA: TGCGCCAGCAGGAAAGTATCGGCGACGGGAGGCTACACCTTC; V gene: TRBV5-1; J gene: TRBJ1-2; clone size: -; D gene: -
CDR3 protein: CASNPDRFSGNTIYF; CDR3 DNA: TGTGCCAGCAACCCCGACAGGTTCTCTGGAAACACCATATATTTT; V gene: TRBV6-5; J gene: TRBJ1-3; clone size: -; D gene: -
CDR3 protein: CAISEDGTSTGQPQHF; CDR3 DNA: TGTGCCATCAGTGAAGATGGGACATCAACGGGTCAGCCCCAGCATTTT; V gene: TRBV10-3; J gene: TRBJ1-5; clone size: -; D gene: -
CDR3 protein: CASSVRDGPNEKLFF; CDR3 DNA: TGTGCCAGCAGCGTGCGGGACGGTCCTAATGAAAAACTGTTTTTT; V gene: TRBV9; J gene: TRBJ1-4; clone size: -; D gene: -
CDR3 protein: CASSEGIGVNYGYTF; CDR3 DNA: TGTGCCAGCAGTGAAGGAATAGGGGTTAACTATGGCTACACCTTC; V gene: TRBV6-1; J gene: TRBJ1-2; clone size: -; D gene: -
CDR3 protein: CASSHLSEQYF; CDR3 DNA: TGTGCCAGCAGCCATTTGTCCGAGCAGTACTTC; V gene: TRBV5-8; J gene: TRBJ2-7; clone size: -; D gene: -
CDR3 protein: CASSVTGDLRAFF; CDR3 DNA: TGTGCCAGCAGCGTGACAGGAGACTTGAGGGCTTTCTTT; V gene: TRBV2; J gene: TRBJ1-1; clone size: -; D gene: -
CDR3 protein: CASSRFQGANTEAFF; CDR3 DNA: TGTGCCAGCAGCCGATTTCAGGGGGCGAACACTGAAGCTTTCTTT; V gene: TRBV27; J gene: TRBJ1-1; clone size: few; D gene: TRBD1
CDR3 protein: CARSPRRTGVTDTQYF; CDR3 DNA: TGTGCCAGAAGCCCACGGAGAACGGGAGTAACAGATACGCAGTATTTT; V gene: TRBV5-3; J gene: TRBJ2-3; clone size: -; D gene: -
CDR3 protein: CASSLGGRGNQPQHF; CDR3 DNA: TGTGCCAGCAGCTTGGGGGGGCGAGGCAATCAGCCCCAGCATTTT; V gene: TRBV7-2; J gene: TRBJ1-5; clone size: -; D gene: -
CDR3 protein: CAWRQGLADGELFF; CDR3 DNA: TGTGCCTGGCGCCAGGGACTAGCGGACGGGGAGCTGTTTTTT; V gene: TRBV30; J gene: TRBJ2-2; clone size: -; D gene: TRBD2
CDR3 protein: CASSFGGFTEAFF; CDR3 DNA: TGTGCCAGCAGCTTCGGGGGTTTCACTGAAGCTTTCTTT; V gene: TRBV11-3; J gene: TRBJ1-1; clone size: -; D gene: -
CDR3 protein: CASSPQGGIEQYF; CDR3 DNA: TGTGCCAGCAGTCCCCAGGGAGGCATCGAGCAGTACTTC; V gene: TRBV12-3/TRBV12-4; J gene: TRBJ2-7; clone size: -; D gene: -
CDR3 protein: CASSQVQGDQPQHF; CDR3 DNA: TGCGCCAGCAGCCAAGTACAGGGGGATCAGCCCCAGCATTTT; V gene: TRBV4-1; J gene: TRBJ1-5; clone size: -; D gene: TRBD1
CDR3 protein: CASSPRVAGDNEQFF; CDR3 DNA: TGTGCCAGCAGCCCGCGTGTGGCGGGGGACAATGAGCAGTTCTTC; V gene: TRBV9; J gene: TRBJ2-1; clone size: -; D gene: TRBD2
CDR3 protein: CASSQDLVFRGTEAFF; CDR3 DNA: TGTGCCAGCAGCCAAGATCTGGTTTTTAGAGGCACTGAAGCTTTCTTT; V gene: TRBV14; J gene: TRBJ1-1; clone size: -; D gene: -
CDR3 protein: CASSAREGSGNEQFF; CDR3 DNA: TGTGCCAGCAGTGCTCGGGAGGGATCGGGAAATGAGCAGTTCTTC; V gene: TRBV6-4; J gene: TRBJ2-1; clone size: once; D gene: TRBD2
CDR3 protein: CASSSPDRAYNEQFF; CDR3 DNA: TGTGCCAGCAGCTCTCCGGACAGGGCCTACAATGAGCAGTTCTTC; V gene: TRBV7-9; J gene: TRBJ2-1; clone size: -; D gene: TRBD1
CDR3 protein: CSASFPGHGAYEQYF; CDR3 DNA: TGCAGTGCTAGTTTTCCGGGACACGGAGCCTACGAGCAGTACTTC; V gene: TRBV20-1; J gene: TRBJ2-7; clone size: -; D gene: -